This T cell receptor (beta chain) was sequenced for a study of blood T cell repertoires in COVID-19. About the study: PBMCs, B-cell-depleted T cells, or T cells provided the cDNA or gDNA that made up the material.

Libraries were prepared by immunoSEQ multiplex PCR; TCRdb keeps only in-frame clonotypes and omits some of them. The sample comprises roughly 43,000 clones, around 90% of which are singletons, and around 4.6% rests with the top ten. The table lists this clone with a count of one. Germline CDR1 is MNHEY and CDR2 is SVGAGI. The trim removed 1 base at V and 6 bases at J, leaving 8 bases unmatched. The CDR3 extends over 16 amino acids. This clonotype originated in a human donor in a cohort sampled during active COVID-19. The sample taken for sequencing was peripheral blood. The chain uses TRBV6-5 and TRBJ2-3; 9 bases agree with TRBD1. CDR3 coding DNA: TGTGCCAGCAGTTACTACAATACAGGGGGCAGGGATACGCAGTATTTT. Amino acid sequence: CASSYYNTGGRDTQYF.